This T cell receptor (beta chain) came from a study of T cell responses to AZD1222 COVID-19 vaccine. Broader study findings: Baseline seropositivity occurred in only a handful of AZD1222 recipients. The study sampled repertoires only after the peak T cell response. Vaccine-associated CD4 TCRs ranged over spike, dominating at 160-218 and 743-854.

The CDR3 consists of 17 residues. Germline V CDR1 and CDR2: SQVTM, ANQGSEA. After removal of 4 bases from V and 4 bases from J, the junction contained 14 bases not matched to a gene. About this clone itself: Antigen specificity is unknown.

Produced via immunoSEQ multiplex PCR; TCRdb's table is partial and in-frame only. The data contain more than 75,000 clones, 92% of them seen just once; the ten biggest clones take up roughly 5.4%. The specimen was peripheral blood, collected on day 0 of AZD1222 vaccination. The chain recombines TRBV29-1 with TRBJ1-2; 11 bases line up with TRBD1. The sequence came from an adult in good health. As DNA, the CDR3 is TGCAGCGTTGTAATTCTGGACAGGGGGCTAGCGGTCTATGGCTACACCTTC. This sequence encodes CSVVILDRGLAVYGYTF.